This T cell receptor (beta chain) stems from a study of tumor and adjacent non-tumor tissue in lung cancer. The CDR3 runs to 15 residues. Germline CDR1 and CDR2: SGHRS and YFSETQ. This sample's RNA came from whole unsorted tissue. Concerning this clonotype: Germline and junction disagree at one end, which may indicate a read error.

The library came from three nested PCR rounds adapted from ARM-PCR protocols. Via MiXCR, TCRdb re-called the multiplex PCR reads, giving one row per CDR3 protein. The data contain 89,000 or so distinct CDR3 sequences, approximately 57% of them seen just once; the ten biggest clones take up about 15%. The chain combines TRBV5-1 with TRBJ2-7; the match to TRBD1 covers 7 bases. The receptor was derived from a man between 65 and 79 years old with non-small cell lung cancer. The material sequenced was lung tumor tissue. The CDR3 sequence is CTSSWLTGTTYGQYF. CDR3 DNA: TGCACCAGCAGCTGGTTGACAGGGACGACCTACGGGCAGTACTTC.